The TCR beta chain under discussion was sequenced for a study of CD8 T cells in Susac syndrome (dated by TCRdb to 2018 to 2020). Regarding the research as a whole: Whether CD8+ T cell activation and differentiation in Susac syndrome was antigen driven was tested using repertoire sequencing. The clonality of the CD8+ T cell repertoire was compared across some eleven healthy donors, around 14 Susac syndrome patients and under 19 multiple sclerosis patients.

RNA was extracted using the RNeasy kit, and roughly 0.45 to 1 microgram was reverse transcribed with random hexamers. The immunoSEQ multiplex PCR assay, covering 54 Vbeta and 13 Jbeta segments, was used to amplify TCR beta CDR3 regions. Bias from PCR amplification was corrected by using a synthetic template baseline for primer optimization and for computational correction. Regarding the original processing steps: Reads were annotated to V, D and J genes per IMGT and analyzed with immunoSEQ Analyzer, keeping only productive sequences. Clonality was computed as one minus Shannon entropy normalized by log2 of the number of productive unique sequences. Public and private clones were assessed among the 100 most prevalent clones of each patient and control. Clones were defined as Susac-specific if absent from the healthy and MS cohorts, from 1052 published viral clones and from other ImmuneACCESS disease sequences. TCRdb trimmed public reads at Q25 via fastp, called clones via MiXCR and kept in-frame beta chains. Each CDR3 protein gets just one entry, which takes the most common genes and DNA from the rows behind it. None of the V and J calls come from the authors' own analysis; TCRdb made them. This sample comprises under 550,000 distinct CDR3 sequences, more than 70% of them detected only once. The top ten clonotypes cover roughly 0.1% of the sample.

In regard to this clonotype: Its antigen is not yet known. Per-nucleotide qualities are absent, and no much larger clonotype sits a single base away.

The junction shows trimming of 5 bases on V and 2 bases on J, plus 16 bases between the germline ends. Including the terminal cysteine and phenylalanine, the CDR3 comprises 16 residues. Only the CDR3 part of the read is kept: 48 bases, read in frame from the first base. The germline V gene encodes CDR1 SEHNR and CDR2 FQNEAQ (reference sequence). Peripheral blood CD8+ and CD4+ T cells from healthy donors, Susac syndrome patients and multiple sclerosis patients were profiled by high-throughput TCR beta sequencing. The multiple sclerosis controls were treatment-naive patients who had stable or active relapsing-remitting disease and met the revised McDonald criteria. Bulk CD8+ and CD4+ T cells were purified by magnetic negative isolation, while CD8+ TEMRA cells were enriched using FACS. Blood was collected in EDTA tubes and processed within 24 hours, with PBMCs isolated through density gradient centrifugation. PBMCs destined for TCR sequencing were cryopreserved in liquid nitrogen and later thawed in a 37 °C water bath. The sorted or isolated CD4+, CD8+ and CD8+ TEMRA cells reached a purity of at least 90%.

The study at large found these results: The TCR sequencing and HLA analysis was acknowledged to have included a relatively small number of individuals.

The TCR sequence derives from a human donor with multiple sclerosis. The sample was CD8+ T cells from PBMCs. Recombination connected TRBV7-9 to TRBJ1-3; 5 matching bases give a weak D call of TRBD1. The encoded CDR3 is CASSLIREGPGNTIYF. The sequence in DNA is TGTGCCAGCAGCCTTATCCGAGAGGGGCCTGGAAACACCATATATTTT.